The next 31 T cell receptor beta chains were all read from a single sample in a study of Tregs in tolerant kidney transplant recipients. Sequencing was performed with immunoSEQ multiplex PCR; in TCRdb, only in-frame clones are kept and a portion is missing. Of some 57,000 clones in the sample, roughly nine tenths were seen once. Mixed chimerism was transient after nonmyeloablative marrow transplants from related graft donors. The specimen comprised CD8+ T cells from blood (PBMCs), sampled 24 months after the transplant. These receptor sequences come from a human patient who received a combined kidney and bone marrow transplant. Some T cells may have originated in the graft donor.

This clone was recorded only once. The chain has TRBV4-3 and TRBJ2-1; 7 bases match TRBD2. The germline CDR1 and CDR2 sequences are LGHNA and YSLEER. This CDR3 spans 15 amino acids. Trimming removed 4 bases from V and 2 bases from J; junction bases left unmatched: 5. The CDR3, as DNA: TGCGCCAGCAGCCCTAGCGGTTTACCCTACAATGAGCAGTTCTTC. This sequence encodes CASSPSGLPYNEQFF.

This chain connects TRBV4-1 to TRBJ2-1, with 7 bases fitting TRBD1. This CDR3 has 12 amino acids. The germline CDR1 and CDR2 sequences are MGHRA and YSYEKL. V lost 4 bases and J lost 10; bases outside the gene matches: 4. The CDR3 DNA reads TGCGCCAGCAGCCCACAGGGGTTGGAGCAGTTCTTC. It yields the protein CASSPQGLEQFF.

Only one count was recorded for this clone. V gene TRBV25-1 combines with J gene TRBJ2-1, with TRBD1 matching 7 bases. Per germline, CDR1 MGHDK and CDR2 SYGVNS. The CDR3 runs 14 residues. With 7 bases clipped from V and 4 bases from J, the junction kept 7 bases outside the gene matches. CDR3 DNA: TGTGCCAGCAACCCCGGGACAGAGTACAATGAGCAGTTCTTC. It translates to CASNPGTEYNEQFF. Drawing the rest from reference TRBV25-1 and TRBJ2-1, the complete variable domain is EADIYQTPRYLVIGTGKKITLECSQTMGHDKMYWYQQDPGMELHLIHYSYGVNSTEKGDLSSESTVSRIRTEHFPLTLESARPSHTSQYLCASNPGTEYNEQFFGPGTRLTVL.

A few counts support this clone. The sample carries other DNA sequences with the same CDR3. The V gene is TRBV10-3, the J gene TRBJ1-3; D remains ambiguous. Between the trimmed V and J ends, which lost 2 bases and 0 bases, there was a span of 5 bases. The CDR3 is made up of 14 amino acids. Germline V gene sequence: CDR1 ENHRY, CDR2 SYGVKD. The CDR3 region is CAISEGVSGNTIYF. In DNA form, the CDR3 reads TGTGCCATCAGTGAGGGAGTCTCTGGAAACACCATATATTTT.

V usage is TRBV4-3 and J usage is TRBJ2-5, with D possibly matching TRBD1 (7 bases). The V end lost 0 bases, the J end lost 5 bases, and 16 bases lay between the germline ends. Germline CDR1 is LGHNA and CDR2 is YSLEER. The CDR3 sequence is 16 residues long. The CDR3 bases are TGCGCCAGCAGCCAAGATAGGTCAGGGGGGCTCGAGACCCAGTACTTC. Translation gives CASSQDRSGGLETQYF.

This clone was seen only a few times. This chain's CDR3 is CASSLRGNQPQHF. The CDR3 DNA reads as TGTGCCAGCAGCTTGCGGGGAAATCAGCCCCAGCATTTT. The genes are TRBV7-9 and TRBJ1-5; D not resolved. Trimming took 3 bases from V and 4 from J, leaving 7 bases between them. The CDR3 is 13 amino acids. CDR1 SEHNR and CDR2 FQNEAQ come from the germline V gene (reference sequence).

The chain carries TRBV5-1 and TRBJ2-1; 11 bases match TRBD1. The V and J ends lost 4 bases and 10 bases, in that order; junction bases with no gene match: 13. Germline values: CDR1 SGHRS, CDR2 YFSETQ. There are 16 residues in the CDR3. CDR3 DNA: TGCGCCAGCAGCACTTTCCCGGGACAGGGGGGTTGGGAGCAGTTCTTC. This sequence encodes CASSTFPGQGGWEQFF.

CDR3 DNA sequence: TGTGCCAGCAGCGACTGGAGGGACGGTTTCCACAATGAGCAGTTCTTC. Translation: CASSDWRDGFHNEQFF. The chain couples TRBV11-2 to TRBJ2-1; a possible D gene is TRBD2 (6 bases). Germline CDR1 SGHAT, CDR2 FQNNGV. The CDR3 sequence is 16 residues long. V gave up 5 bases and J gave up 5 bases, with 19 bases separating them.

The chain recombines TRBV4-1 with TRBJ2-7; 9 bases are a match to TRBD1. Germline V CDR1 and CDR2: MGHRA, YSYEKL. The V segment lost 2 bases and the J segment 6 bases; nucleotides outside the gene matches: 8. The CDR3 is made up of 15 amino acids. The CDR3 protein is CASSQTGTGKPEQYF. The CDR3 DNA sequence: TGCGCCAGCAGCCAAACCGGGACAGGGAAACCCGAGCAGTACTTC.

The chain uses TRBV28 and TRBJ1-3, with D hard to call. Germline-derived CDR1 and CDR2 are MDHEN and SYDVKM. This CDR3 contains 15 residues. Trimming removed 3 bases from V and 7 bases from J, with 16 bases in between. CDR3: CASSLGVLPPNTIYF. The DNA for the CDR3 is TGTGCCAGCAGTTTGGGAGTCCTGCCGCCTAACACCATATATTTT.

The V gene is TRBV18, the J gene TRBJ1-5; TRBD1 matches at 7 bases. With 2 bases clipped from V and 0 bases from J, the junction kept 10 bases outside the gene matches. Per germline, CDR1 KGHSH and CDR2 LQKENI. This CDR3 comprises 18 residues. The CDR3 DNA follows: TGTGCCAGCTCACCAACAGGGGCTGTGATCGATAGCAATCAGCCCCAGCATTTT. As protein: CASSPTGAVIDSNQPQHF.

The chain links TRBV5-4 to TRBJ2-3; 7 bases are shared with TRBD2. Germline CDR1 and CDR2: SGHNT and YYREEE (reference sequence). The CDR3 loop spans 17 amino acids. After removal of 1 base from V and 4 bases from J, the junction contained 12 bases not matched to a gene. The CDR3 region is CASSLLPGMGRADTQYF. The CDR3 region has the DNA TGTGCCAGCAGCTTGCTCCCGGGGATGGGGAGGGCAGATACGCAGTATTTT.

The V and J genes are TRBV19 and TRBJ2-2; weak D call: TRBD2 (6 bases). The CDR3 covers 16 residues. Trimming cost V 3 bases and J 2 bases, with 13 bases left between them. Germline CDR1 reads LNHDA; CDR2 reads SQIVND (reference sequence). The CDR3 DNA sequence: TGTGCCAGTAGTATTGGGGGGACTTTAAACACCGGGGAGCTGTTTTTT. Translation gives CASSIGGTLNTGELFF.

The chain joins TRBV9 to TRBJ2-3; tentative D call: TRBD2 (5 bases). CDR3 length: 15 residues. V lost 3 bases, J lost 2 bases, and 13 bases lay in between. CDR1 is SGDLS, CDR2 YYNGEE, per germline. The CDR3, as DNA: TGTGCCAGCAGCGCTAACCCGGGAATCACAGATACGCAGTATTTT. It encodes CASSANPGITDTQYF.

The V and J genes are TRBV4-3 and TRBJ1-2; D gene uncertain. This CDR3 contains 15 residues. V lost 0 bases, J lost 6 bases, and 14 bases lay in between. From germline, CDR1 is LGHNA and CDR2 YSLEER. In DNA, the CDR3 is TGCGCCAGCAGCCAAGACTTCCGTCCACTCGATGGCTACACCTTC. Amino acid sequence: CASSQDFRPLDGYTF.

This clone has just a few counts. The chain recombines TRBV19 with TRBJ1-5; 7 bases line up with TRBD1. The CDR3 loop spans 15 amino acids. Trimming took 1 base from V and 6 from J; bases not matched to a gene: 6. Germline V gene lookup returns CDR1 LNHDA and CDR2 SQIVND (reference sequence). CDR3 coding DNA: TGTGCCAGTAGTATAGTACAGGGGAGTAGTCAGCCCCAGCATTTT. It specifies CASSIVQGSSQPQHF.

The chain has TRBV4-1 and TRBJ1-1, with D unresolved. CDR1 and CDR2 from the germline V gene are MGHRA and YSYEKL. The length of the CDR3 is 15 residues. Trimming removed 1 base from V and 0 bases from J, with 9 bases in between. The CDR3 nucleotides read TGCGCCAGCAGCCAAGTGGCCAGGATGAACACTGAAGCTTTCTTT. The encoded protein is CASSQVARMNTEAFF.

The genes are TRBV7-3 and TRBJ2-3, with 9 positions matching TRBD2. The CDR3 runs 16 residues. The trim removed 5 bases at V and 6 bases at J, leaving 12 bases unmatched. CDR1 and CDR2 (germline): SGHTA, FQGTGA. CDR3 coding DNA: TGTGCCAGCAGCCTAGGGGCGGGAGGGCCCTCGGATACGCAGTATTTT. Translating gives CASSLGAGGPSDTQYF.

The chain recombines TRBV4-1 with TRBJ2-3, with D perhaps matching TRBD2 (6 bases). The germline V gene has CDR1 MGHRA and CDR2 YSYEKL. The CDR3 contains 16 residues. Trimming shortened V by 2 bases and J by 4 bases, and 16 bases separated the two germline ends. This chain's CDR3 is CASSQRGGPEPDTQYF. In nucleotides, the CDR3 is TGCGCCAGCAGCCAAAGGGGAGGCCCCGAACCAGATACGCAGTATTTT.

This chain uses TRBV5-4 with TRBJ2-7, with TRBD1 as a possible D gene (5 bases). The CDR3 loop spans 13 amino acids. V was clipped by 4 bases and J by 5 bases, with 13 bases between them. Germline assignment: CDR1 SGHNT and CDR2 YYREEE (reference sequence). The CDR3 here is CASSTRTIHEQYF. The CDR3 DNA reads TGTGCCAGCAGCACCCGGACAATCCACGAGCAGTACTTC.

This sequence joins TRBV29-1 and TRBJ2-3; TRBD2 matches 12 bases. The V segment lost 7 bases and the J segment 5 bases; nucleotides outside the gene matches: 10. The CDR3 runs 15 residues. CDR1 is SQVTM and CDR2 is ANQGSEA in the germline V gene. CDR3: CSALLLAGGGDTQYF. The CDR3 DNA sequence: TGCAGCGCCCTTTTACTAGCGGGAGGAGGAGATACGCAGTATTTT.

V is TRBV4-1 and J is TRBJ1-2; D remains ambiguous. The length of the CDR3 is 14 residues. Trimming stripped 1 base from V and 1 base from J, with 7 bases between. Germline-derived CDR1 and CDR2 are MGHRA and YSYEKL. The CDR3 loop is CASSQVGSNYGYTF. The CDR3 DNA reads TGCGCCAGCAGCCAAGTTGGCAGTAACTATGGCTACACCTTC.

This clone appeared a single time. This chain joins TRBV27 and TRBJ1-1; D unresolved. The length of the CDR3 is 13 residues. The V gene lost 3 bases and the J gene lost 2 bases, with 7 bases spanning the gap. The germline gives CDR1 MNHEY, CDR2 SMNVEV (reference sequence). The CDR3 DNA reads TGTGCCAGCAGTTTCCTAATAAACACTGAAGCTTTCTTT. It codes for CASSFLINTEAFF.

This chain links TRBV11-2 with TRBJ2-1, with 8 bases matching TRBD2. CDR1 SGHAT and CDR2 FQNNGV come from the germline V gene. The CDR3 has 11 residues. With V trimmed by 3 bases and J by 12 bases, 1 base remained unmatched. CDR3 coding DNA: TGTGCCAGCAGCTTGGGACTAGTGCAGTTCTTC. Residues: CASSLGLVQFF.

The DNA of the CDR3 is TGCGCCAGCAGCCAAGTGCTAGCGTACCAAGAGACCCAGTACTTC. Translated: CASSQVLAYQETQYF. This chain uses TRBV4-1 with TRBJ2-5; D perhaps matches TRBD2 (6 bases). The CDR3 has 15 amino acids. The germline V gene has CDR1 MGHRA and CDR2 YSYEKL. Trimming took 1 base from V and 0 from J, leaving 9 bases between them.

The chain has TRBV7-8 and TRBJ2-7, with TRBD1 identical over 7 bases. V shed 5 bases and J 0 bases; nucleotides not matched to a gene: 7. Looked up from germline, CDR1 is SGHVS and CDR2 is FQNEAQ. CDR3 size: 15 residues. CDR3 sequence (DNA): TGTGCCAGCAGCATGGGGACAGCCAGCTCCTACGAGCAGTACTTC. Translated: CASSMGTASSYEQYF.

The rearrangement uses TRBV5-1 and TRBJ2-5; D is perhaps TRBD1 (6 bases). CDR1 and CDR2 (germline): SGHRS, YFSETQ. Trimming cost V 0 bases and J 1 base, with 10 bases left between them. CDR3 length: 15 amino acids. Here the CDR3 reads CASSLGGHLQETQYF. The DNA of the CDR3 is TGCGCCAGCAGCTTGGGGGGACACCTCCAAGAGACCCAGTACTTC.

The chain has TRBV4-3 and TRBJ1-2; no clear D. CDR1 and CDR2 from the germline V gene are LGHNA and YSLEER. This CDR3 is built from 14 residues. V dropped 1 base and J dropped 1 base, with 7 bases sitting between them. CDR3 nucleotide sequence: TGCGCCAGCAGCCAAGGGCTAGGTAACTATGGCTACACCTTC. Translation: CASSQGLGNYGYTF.

Worth noting for this clone: This sample also contains other DNA sequences that code for the same CDR3. The chain recombines TRBV30 with TRBJ1-6, with D tentatively TRBD1 (5 bases). V was pared by 6 bases and J by 7 bases, with 10 bases between. The CDR3 is 12 residues long. The germline gives CDR1 GTSNPN, CDR2 SVGIG (reference sequence). The CDR3 loop is CACLGGNSPLHF. CDR3 DNA: TGTGCCTGCCTGGGGGGGAATTCACCCCTCCACTTT. Variable domain in full (rest from reference TRBV30 and TRBJ1-6): SQTIHQWPATLVQPVGSPLSLECTVEGTSNPNLYWYRQAAGRGLQLLFYSVGIGQISSEVPQNLSASRPQDRQFILSSKKLLLSDSGFYLCACLGGNSPLHFGNGTRLTVT.

The chain couples TRBV7-9 to TRBJ1-5, with 10 bases fitting TRBD1. The trim removed 5 bases at V and 7 bases at J, leaving 8 bases unmatched. CDR1 is SEHNR, CDR2 FQNEAQ, per germline (reference sequence). The CDR3 covers 15 residues. In DNA form, the CDR3 reads TGTGCCAGCAGCCCCGGGGACAGGGGAGTACAGCCCCAGCATTTT. It codes for CASSPGDRGVQPQHF.

The V call is TRBV5-6, the J call TRBJ2-2; 9 positions match TRBD1. The CDR3 length is 17 residues. Per germline, CDR1 SGHDT and CDR2 YYEEEE. V gave up 1 base and J gave up 5 bases; unmatched junction bases: 9. CDR3 sequence: CASSLSGTGKVTGELFF. CDR3 in DNA: TGTGCCAGCAGCTTGTCCGGGACAGGGAAAGTGACCGGGGAGCTGTTTTTT.